This entry is about one TCR beta chain. V lost 5 bases and J lost 7; bases outside the gene matches: 10. The CDR3 loop spans 14 amino acids. Germline V gives CDR1 SGHRS, CDR2 YFSETQ. Assay: immunoSEQ multiplex PCR; the TCRdb copy retains only in-frame clones and omits some. The sample lists 90,000 or so clones; roughly nine tenths were seen once. The sample is drawn from a study of control samples from healthy donors and cancer patients. This sequence joins TRBV5-1 and TRBJ1-1; 8 bases are shared with TRBD1. Sample: blood. The receptor was isolated from a woman aged 55 to 70 in good health. CDR3 region: CASRAGAGGIEAFF. DNA for the CDR3: TGCGCCAGCAGGGCTGGGGCAGGGGGCATTGAAGCTTTCTTT.